The 26 T cell receptor beta chains in this list originate from one sample, sequenced in a study of shared clonotypes between healthy human individuals. Positive CCR7 selection of CD45RO-negative cells yielded the naive CD8 cells, and terminally differentiated effector memory CD45RA+ cells were excluded. Data came from immunoSEQ multiplex PCR; TCRdb stores just in-frame clones and leaves some out. The sample yields over 2,000,000 clones, 93% seen once. The source material was naive CD8+ T cells from PBMCs. The receptors come from a man aged 18 to 29 in good health. Some clones in this sample may be carry-over from other donors' samples.

The chain links TRBV5-1 to TRBJ2-2; D gene unclear. The CDR3 spans 16 residues. The ends were cut back, 0 bases at V and 0 bases at J, with 9 bases in the middle. The V gene's germline CDR1 is SGHRS and CDR2 YFSETQ. This CDR3 is CASSLDSSTNTGELFF. The DNA for the CDR3 is TGCGCCAGCAGCTTGGACAGCTCAACGAACACCGGGGAGCTGTTTTTT.

The DNA for the CDR3 is TGTGCCAGCAGTGAATCACCCTACGAGCAGTACTTC. It codes for CASSESPYEQYF. The chain is built from TRBV25-1 and TRBJ2-5; D is unresolved. The end of the DNA aligns better with TRBJ2-7, so the J call may be wrong. The CDR3 totals 12 residues. The germline gives CDR1 MGHDK, CDR2 SYGVNS.

The chain uses TRBV23-1 and TRBJ2-7; 7 bases fit TRBD1. TRBV23-1 is assigned to the ORF class and has an uncertain function. This CDR3 has 14 residues. V shed 10 bases, J shed 3 bases, and the junction held 12 bases outside the gene matches. The CDR3 spells CAIPGRDSNYEQYF. In nucleotides, the CDR3 is TGCGCCATCCCCGGACGGGACAGTAACTACGAGCAGTACTTC.

V is TRBV19 and J is TRBJ1-4, with D uncertain. CDR1 LNHDA and CDR2 SQIVND come from the germline V gene (reference sequence). This CDR3 region has 16 residues. Trimming cost V 3 bases and J 5 bases, with 16 bases left between them. Written as DNA, the CDR3 is TGTGCCAGTAGTATCTCTGGGGAAGGGCCAAATGAAAAACTGTTTTTT. Translated: CASSISGEGPNEKLFF.

J is TRBJ1-1 and V is TRBV7-6, with unresolved D. Trimming stripped 0 bases from V and 4 bases from J, with 9 bases between. The germline V gene has CDR1 SGHVS and CDR2 FNYEAQ. The CDR3 is 14 amino acids. This CDR3 is CASSLARFPTEAFF. For the CDR3, the DNA is TGTGCCAGCAGCTTAGCCCGATTCCCCACTGAAGCTTTCTTT.

CDR3 protein: CATSGGRTGNYGYTF. The CDR3, as DNA: TGTGCCACCAGCGGAGGGAGGACAGGAAACTATGGCTACACCTTC. V usage is TRBV15 and J usage is TRBJ1-2; 7 bases match TRBD1. CDR1 and CDR2 (germline): LNHNV, YYDKDF (reference sequence). The CDR3 totals 15 residues. With V trimmed by 5 bases and J by 2 bases, 8 bases remained unmatched.

The chain recombines TRBV28 with TRBJ2-6, with a possible D match to TRBD1 (5 bases). Trimming shortened V by 5 bases and J by 0 bases, and 14 bases separated the two germline ends. This CDR3 comprises 17 residues. Per the germline V gene, CDR1 is MDHEN and CDR2 is SYDVKM. The CDR3 sequence: CASSPTDFNSGANVLTF. CDR3 DNA sequence: TGTGCCAGCAGTCCGACAGACTTCAACTCTGGGGCCAACGTCCTGACTTTC.

The rearrangement joins TRBV27 to TRBJ2-3; 10 bases line up with TRBD2. In germline, CDR1 is MNHEY, CDR2 SMNVEV (reference sequence). V lost 11 bases to trimming and J lost 8 bases; unmatched junction nucleotides: 7. This CDR3 has 12 residues. CDR3 amino acids: CAAGTSVITQYF. Here the CDR3 DNA reads TGTGCCGCCGGGACTAGCGTAATTACGCAGTATTTT.

Details on this clone: Other nucleotide sequences from this sample produce the same CDR3. CDR3 sequence (DNA): TGTGCCAGCAGCGTAGGAACAGCGAGCTCCTACGAGCAGTACTTC. This gives the protein CASSVGTASSYEQYF. The rearrangement links TRBV9 to TRBJ2-7; the D is unclear. Per the germline V gene, CDR1 is SGDLS and CDR2 is YYNGEE. V was cut by 0 bases and J by 0 bases, with 10 bases left in between. The CDR3 spans 15 residues.

A remark on this clone: The same CDR3 can be traced to other DNA sequences in this sample. The gene calls are TRBV27 and TRBJ2-1; no definite D call. The ends were cut back, 3 bases at V and 0 bases at J, with 12 bases in the middle. This CDR3 has 16 amino acids. Germline V gives CDR1 MNHEY, CDR2 SMNVEV (reference sequence). This CDR3 reads CASSLLGFSSYNEQFF. The CDR3 DNA reads TGTGCCAGCAGTTTGTTAGGCTTCAGCTCCTACAATGAGCAGTTCTTC.

The V call is TRBV28, the J call TRBJ2-2; 8 nucleotides line up with TRBD1. CDR3 length: 16 residues. Trimming took 5 bases from V and 4 from J; bases not matched to a gene: 9. Germline V CDR1 and CDR2: MDHEN, SYDVKM. The DNA for the CDR3 is TGTGCCAGCAGTCGTCGCCCGACAGGGGCCACCGGGGAGCTGTTTTTT. It codes for CASSRRPTGATGELFF.

V and J are TRBV6-1 and TRBJ2-7; 9 nucleotides agree with TRBD2. The CDR3 runs 15 residues. Germline V lookup: CDR1 MNHNS, CDR2 SASEGT. V shed 3 bases and J 7 bases; nucleotides not matched to a gene: 10. The chain's CDR3 is CASSDPREGLEEQYF. CDR3 bases: TGTGCCAGCAGTGACCCGCGGGAGGGCCTGGAGGAGCAGTACTTC.

The genes are TRBV7-9 and TRBJ2-1, with TRBD2 matching over 7 bases. Losses at the gene ends were 8 bases for V and 6 bases for J; bases not matched to a gene: 13. Germline values: CDR1 SEHNR, CDR2 FQNEAQ (reference sequence). The CDR3 loop spans 15 amino acids. The CDR3 loop is CASGLGLHQGNEQFF. CDR3 in DNA: TGTGCCAGCGGACTAGGACTCCATCAGGGCAATGAGCAGTTCTTC.

The gene calls are TRBV9 and TRBJ2-7; maybe TRBD1 (6 bases). The V end was cut by 0 bases, the J end by 7 bases, with 14 bases between. The CDR3 is 14 residues long. Germline V gives CDR1 SGDLS, CDR2 YYNGEE. As DNA, the CDR3 is TGTGCCAGCAGCGTAGGGGACACCGGCCGGGAGCAGTACTTC. Encoded protein: CASSVGDTGREQYF.

This chain uses TRBV19 with TRBJ1-2; D is unclear. CDR1 and CDR2 (germline): LNHDA, SQIVND (reference sequence). The CDR3 contains 13 residues. V was cut by 7 bases and J by 5 bases, with 14 bases left in between. CDR3 DNA sequence: TGTGCCAGTAAAACACGCGGAGGGTATGGCTACACCTTC. Its protein is CASKTRGGYGYTF.

The chain links TRBV28 to TRBJ2-7; the D is unclear. Germline loops: CDR1 MDHEN, CDR2 SYDVKM. V lost 4 bases, J lost 3 bases, and 10 bases lay in between. This CDR3 comprises 13 residues. The CDR3 DNA reads TGTGCCAGCAGTTCAAAACCTCACTACGAGCAGTACTTC. Translated, it gives CASSSKPHYEQYF. Full variable domain (remainder filled in from reference TRBV28 and TRBJ2-7): DVKVTQSSRYLVKRTGEKVFLECVQDMDHENMFWYRQDPGLGLRLIYFSYDVKMKEKGDIPEGYSVSREKKERFSLILESASTNQTSMYLCASSSKPHYEQYFGPGTRLTVT.

V is TRBV25-1 and J is TRBJ1-2, with 8 bases lining up with TRBD1. Germline V gives CDR1 MGHDK, CDR2 SYGVNS. CDR3 length: 13 amino acids. V dropped 3 bases and J dropped 8; count of bases not matched to a gene: 5. CDR3 amino acids: CASSEWTGLGYTF. The CDR3 DNA is TGTGCCAGCAGTGAGTGGACAGGGTTGGGCTACACCTTC.

The V call is TRBV7-9, the J call TRBJ2-2; maybe TRBD2 (5 bases). This CDR3 has 16 amino acids. CDR1 and CDR2 (germline): SEHNR, FQNEAQ (reference sequence). Trimming took off 3 bases at V and 1 base at J, with 12 bases between the two ends. Here the CDR3 DNA reads TGTGCCAGCAGCTTTTCTCAGCGGATGAACACCGGGGAGCTGTTTTTT. It yields the protein CASSFSQRMNTGELFF.

Comments on this clone: The sample has other DNA sequences that encode this CDR3 too. The V call is TRBV27, the J call TRBJ2-1; D is possibly TRBD1 or TRBD2 (5 bases each). CDR3 length equals 13 residues. V was pared by 6 bases and J by 2 bases, with 8 bases between. CDR1 MNHEY and CDR2 SMNVEV come from the germline V gene (reference sequence). The CDR3 protein is CASRWGPYNEQFF. The CDR3 DNA follows: TGTGCCAGCAGATGGGGACCCTACAATGAGCAGTTCTTC.

The chain links TRBV13 to TRBJ1-6; weak D call: TRBD1 (5 bases). The ends were cut back, 0 bases at V and 0 bases at J, with 12 bases in the middle. This CDR3 is built from 18 residues. CDR1 is PRHDT, CDR2 FYEKMQ, per germline (reference sequence). The CDR3 sequence: CASSLGGTLSSYNSPLHF. As DNA, the CDR3 is TGTGCCAGCAGCTTAGGTGGGACGCTGAGCTCCTATAATTCACCCCTCCACTTT. Full variable domain (remainder filled in from reference TRBV13 and TRBJ1-6): AAGVIQSPRHLIKEKRETATLKCYPIPRHDTVYWYQQGPGQDPQFLISFYEKMQSDKGSIPDRFSAQQFSDYHSELNMSSLELGDSALYFCASSLGGTLSSYNSPLHFGNGTRLTVT.

Remarks on this clone: This specimen includes other DNA sequences encoding the same CDR3. The CDR3 region has the DNA TGTGCCAGTAGAGGCACTGAAGCTTTCTTT. Translation gives CASRGTEAFF. This rearrangement joins TRBV19 to TRBJ1-1; D not resolved. Germline CDR1 reads LNHDA; CDR2 reads SQIVND (reference sequence). The CDR3 covers 10 residues. With 6 bases removed from V and 4 bases from J, the gap between germline ends came to 3 bases.

On this clone: This sample also contains other DNA sequences that code for the same CDR3. The rearrangement joins TRBV27 to TRBJ2-1; D gene ambiguous. The CDR3 totals 13 residues. Trimming stripped 1 base from V and 7 bases from J, with 8 bases between. Germline lookup yields CDR1 MNHEY and CDR2 SMNVEV (reference sequence). This CDR3 reads CASSLFLGNEQFF. The CDR3 region has the DNA TGTGCCAGCAGTTTATTTTTGGGGAATGAGCAGTTCTTC.

This clone was seen a single time. The V and J genes are TRBV30 and TRBJ2-1; the D is unclear. The germline V gene encodes CDR1 GTSNPN and CDR2 SVGIG (reference sequence). This CDR3 is built from 13 residues. V lost 5 bases, J lost 5 bases, and 13 bases lay in between. DNA for the CDR3: TGTGCCTGGTCCCACGGCAGTAACAATGAGCAGTTCTTC. It specifies CAWSHGSNNEQFF. The whole variable domain, filled in from reference TRBV30 and TRBJ2-1, reads SQTIHQWPATLVQPVGSPLSLECTVEGTSNPNLYWYRQAAGRGLQLLFYSVGIGQISSEVPQNLSASRPQDRQFILSSKKLLLSDSGFYLCAWSHGSNNEQFFGPGTRLTVL.

The chain links TRBV7-9 to TRBJ2-3, with D unresolved. Germline loops: CDR1 SEHNR, CDR2 FQNEAQ (reference sequence). The V gene lost 2 bases and the J gene lost 1 base, with 7 bases spanning the gap. CDR3 length: 14 amino acids. The CDR3 protein is CASSLPIRTDTQYF. In nucleotides, the CDR3 is TGTGCCAGCAGCTTACCCATACGCACAGATACGCAGTATTTT.

CDR3 protein: CATRPHHSGANVLTF. The CDR3, as DNA: TGCGCCACCCGACCACATCACTCTGGGGCCAACGTCCTGACTTTC. The chain couples TRBV5-1 to TRBJ2-6; D is uncertain. The CDR3 spans 15 residues. Germline V gene lookup returns CDR1 SGHRS and CDR2 YFSETQ. The ends were cut back, 9 bases at V and 0 bases at J, with 13 bases in the middle. Complete variable domain (other parts from reference TRBV5-1 and TRBJ2-6): KAGVTQTPRYLIKTRGQQVTLSCSPISGHRSVSWYQQTPGQGLQFLFEYFSETQRNKGNFPGRFSGRQFSNSRSEMNVSTLELGDSALYLCATRPHHSGANVLTFGAGSRLTVL.

The chain has TRBV19 and TRBJ1-1, with unresolved D. There are 14 residues in the CDR3. The germline V gene encodes CDR1 LNHDA and CDR2 SQIVND (reference sequence). Trimming cost V 7 bases and J 0 bases, with 12 bases left between them. The chain's CDR3 is CASMSGLLNTEAFF. The CDR3, as DNA: TGTGCCAGTATGTCCGGGCTCTTGAACACTGAAGCTTTCTTT.